One sample yielded the 20 T cell receptor beta chains listed below, sequenced in a study of blood T cell repertoires in COVID-19. Assay used: immunoSEQ multiplex PCR; TCRdb lists only in-frame clones, some missing. This table has some 250,000 clones, about 80% appearing once. The sequenced sample consisted of PBMCs or T cells enriched from blood (not recorded which). All receptors come from a man in his forties who had recovered from COVID-19.

V usage is TRBV7-3 and J usage is TRBJ1-1; no clear D gene. Trimming left V 4 bases short and J 5 bases short, with 17 bases between. The germline V gene encodes CDR1 SGHTA and CDR2 FQGTGA. This CDR3 spans 15 amino acids. CDR3 region: CASSSRPGTGTEAFF. The CDR3 DNA follows: TGTGCCAGCAGCTCGAGACCCGGTACGGGGACTGAAGCTTTCTTT. Drawing the rest from reference TRBV7-3 and TRBJ1-1, the complete variable domain is GAGVSQTPSNKVTEKGKYVELRCDPISGHTALYWYRQSLGQGPEFLIYFQGTGAADDSGLPNDRFFAVRPEGSVSTLKIQRTERGDSAVYLCASSSRPGTGTEAFFGQGTRLTVV.

A few counts support this clone. The chain links TRBV24-1 to TRBJ1-1, with D uncertain. CDR1 KGHDR and CDR2 SFDVKD come from the germline V gene. The length of the CDR3 is 11 residues. Trimming removed 12 bases from V and 2 bases from J, with 9 bases in between. The CDR3 loop reads CAVEGNTEAFF. CDR3 bases: TGTGCCGTCGAGGGCAACACTGAAGCTTTCTTT.

This rearrangement joins TRBV19 to TRBJ2-5; 9 bases agree with TRBD1. This CDR3 region has 12 residues. Germline lookup yields CDR1 LNHDA and CDR2 SQIVND (reference sequence). V gave up 5 bases and J gave up 8 bases; unmatched junction bases: 3. The CDR3 region has the DNA TGTGCCAGTAGTCCGGACAGGGGTACCCAGTACTTC. Translated, it gives CASSPDRGTQYF. Full variable domain (missing parts from reference TRBV19 and TRBJ2-5): DGGITQSPKYLFRKEGQNVTLSCEQNLNHDAMYWYRQDPGQGLRLIYYSQIVNDFQKGDIAEGYSVSREKKESFPLTVTSAQKNPTAFYLCASSPDRGTQYFGPGTRLLVL.

Details on this clone: Other DNA sequences of this sample code for an identical CDR3. The V call is TRBV7-9, the J call TRBJ1-6; a possible D gene is TRBD1 (5 bases). From germline, CDR1 is SEHNR and CDR2 FQNEAQ (reference sequence). The CDR3 is made up of 14 amino acids. The germline V and J ends were trimmed by 5 bases and 8 bases, with 13 bases remaining between them. The CDR3 here is CASSPRGGDSPLHF. CDR3 DNA: TGTGCCAGCAGCCCGCGGGGAGGGGATTCACCCCTCCACTTT.

This chain's CDR3 is CASSSHSGAVGDEQFF. CDR3 in DNA: TGTGCCAGCAGTTCCCATAGCGGGGCGGTAGGCGATGAGCAGTTCTTC. This chain links TRBV28 with TRBJ2-1; 8 bases agree with TRBD2. This CDR3 has 16 amino acids. Trimming took 4 bases from V and 8 from J; bases not matched to a gene: 13. The germline V gene encodes CDR1 MDHEN and CDR2 SYDVKM.

The V call is TRBV5-1, the J call TRBJ1-4; 7 bases agree with TRBD1. This CDR3 contains 15 residues. CDR1 is SGHRS, CDR2 YFSETQ, per germline. After removal of 3 bases from V and 4 bases from J, the junction contained 6 bases not matched to a gene. The CDR3 bases are TGCGCCAGCAGCTATCAGACAGGGCTTAATGAAAAACTGTTTTTT. Protein product: CASSYQTGLNEKLFF.

J is TRBJ1-4 and V is TRBV7-3; D may be TRBD1 (6 bases). V lost 0 bases and J lost 7, with 12 bases in between. Germline V lookup: CDR1 SGHTA, CDR2 FQGTGA. The length of the CDR3 is 15 residues. Here the CDR3 reads CASSLTAGAAEKLFF. The CDR3 nucleotides read TGTGCCAGCAGCTTAACTGCAGGGGCTGCTGAAAAACTGTTTTTT. The variable domain in full, completed from reference TRBV7-3 and TRBJ1-4, reads GAGVSQTPSNKVTEKGKYVELRCDPISGHTALYWYRQSLGQGPEFLIYFQGTGAADDSGLPNDRFFAVRPEGSVSTLKIQRTERGDSAVYLCASSLTAGAAEKLFFGSGTQLSVL.

V and J are TRBV7-3 and TRBJ2-6; D may be TRBD1 (6 bases). Trimming removed 5 bases at V and 0 bases at J, with 14 bases between. There are 17 residues in the CDR3. Germline CDR1 SGHTA, CDR2 FQGTGA. CDR3 sequence: CASSMTGTSSGANVLTF. CDR3 coding DNA: TGTGCCAGCAGCATGACCGGGACATCCTCTGGGGCCAACGTCCTGACTTTC.

V gene TRBV28 combines with J gene TRBJ1-2; the match to TRBD1 covers 9 bases. CDR3 size: 15 residues. CDR1 and CDR2 from the germline V gene are MDHEN and SYDVKM. V trimming: 5 bases; J trimming: 6 bases; junction bases outside the gene matches: 10. The DNA of the CDR3 is TGTGCCAGCAGTATTCCGGCCGGGACAGGGCATGGCTACACCTTC. Its protein is CASSIPAGTGHGYTF.

This clone was recorded only once. The chain links TRBV28 to TRBJ2-6, with 9 bases fitting TRBD2. The CDR3 runs to 17 residues. With V trimmed by 8 bases and J by 0 bases, 8 bases remained unmatched. Germline CDR1 reads MDHEN; CDR2 reads SYDVKM. Here the CDR3 reads CASEGTSQSSGANVLTF. The CDR3 DNA is TGTGCCAGCGAGGGGACTAGCCAAAGCTCTGGGGCCAACGTCCTGACTTTC.

The chain links TRBV19 to TRBJ2-7, with D possibly TRBD2 on 6 matching bases. Germline CDR1 reads LNHDA; CDR2 reads SQIVND (reference sequence). V shed 6 bases and J shed 5 bases, with 23 bases lying between them. The CDR3 has 16 amino acids. This CDR3 reads CASSPGVAGFVHEQYF. In DNA, the CDR3 is TGTGCCAGTAGCCCGGGTGTGGCGGGATTTGTCCACGAGCAGTACTTC.

This clone was found once. This CDR3 reads CASSPGLAGAFTDTQYF. CDR3 sequence (DNA): TGTGCCAGTAGTCCCGGACTAGCGGGGGCCTTCACAGATACGCAGTATTTT. The chain has TRBV19 and TRBJ2-3; 13 bases match TRBD2. This CDR3 region has 17 residues. The germline V gene encodes CDR1 LNHDA and CDR2 SQIVND (reference sequence). After removal of 5 bases from V and 2 bases from J, the junction contained 7 bases not matched to a gene.

This sequence joins TRBV18 and TRBJ1-5, with 10 bases aligning to TRBD1. Germline CDR1 KGHSH, CDR2 LQKENI. The CDR3 has 15 residues. Unmatched junction bases numbered 6, after V lost 5 bases and J lost 5 bases. This CDR3 reads CASSSGQGSHQPQHF. The CDR3 DNA is TGTGCCAGCTCATCGGGACAGGGGTCGCATCAGCCCCAGCATTTT.

The chain uses TRBV5-1 and TRBJ1-2, with 7 bases matching TRBD1. Germline CDR1 and CDR2: SGHRS and YFSETQ. V was clipped by 4 bases and J by 9 bases; unmatched bases: 9. The CDR3 totals 13 residues. DNA for the CDR3: TGCGCCAGCAGCGCTACCGAACAGGGGAGCTACACCTTC. Translated, it gives CASSATEQGSYTF.

The rearrangement joins TRBV3-1 (or the pseudogene TRBV3-2) to TRBJ2-5, with 9 bases aligning to TRBD2. With V trimmed by 10 bases and J by 2 bases, 8 bases remained unmatched. Germline-derived CDR1 and CDR2 are LGHDT and YNNKEL (reference sequence). The CDR3 is made up of 14 amino acids. CDR3 in amino acids: CATHSSGAQETQYF. The CDR3 nucleotides are TGTGCCACCCACTCTAGCGGGGCACAAGAGACCCAGTACTTC.

This clone came up once. The chain employs TRBV11-3 and TRBJ2-1, with D possibly being TRBD1 (6 bases). From germline, CDR1 is SGHNT and CDR2 YENEEA. The CDR3 has 15 residues. Trimming removed 5 bases at V and 10 bases at J, with 21 bases between. CDR3 sequence: CASSPDGQRDGEQFF. CDR3 nucleotide sequence: TGTGCCAGCAGCCCAGACGGACAGAGGGACGGGGAGCAGTTCTTC.

Details on this clone: This CDR3 is also generated by other DNA sequences in the sample. The V and J genes are TRBV28 and TRBJ2-7; D is ambiguous. V was trimmed by 5 bases and J by 4 bases, leaving 3 bases between them. CDR3 length: 10 amino acids. Germline assignment: CDR1 MDHEN and CDR2 SYDVKM. CDR3 bases: TGTGCCAGCAGTCGGTACGAGCAGTACTTC. This gives the protein CASSRYEQYF.

The chain links TRBV6-5 to TRBJ1-5; TRBD1 matches at 7 bases. Germline trimming cut 6 bases from V and 3 bases from J; bases unmatched to any gene: 5. Germline CDR1 and CDR2: MNHEY and SVGAGI. CDR3 length: 14 amino acids. The CDR3 spells CASSSTGVNQPQHF. The CDR3 nucleotides read TGTGCCAGCAGCTCCACAGGGGTCAATCAGCCCCAGCATTTT.

This clone was counted a few times. This chain uses TRBV28 with TRBJ1-6, with no clear D. The CDR3 covers 14 residues. Germline loops: CDR1 MDHEN, CDR2 SYDVKM. Deletions cut 2 bases from V and 7 bases from J, with 9 bases between. In DNA, the CDR3 is TGTGCCAGCAGTTTACAAGCACTAAATTCACCCCTCCACTTT. Amino acid sequence: CASSLQALNSPLHF.

The CDR3 loop is CASSSIDWSSYNEQFF. The CDR3 DNA reads TGTGCCAGCAGCTCCATAGACTGGAGCTCCTACAATGAGCAGTTCTTC. The gene calls are TRBV13 and TRBJ2-1; D is unresolved. The V and J ends lost 4 bases and 0 bases respectively, with 13 bases between them. The CDR3 has 16 residues. Germline values: CDR1 PRHDT, CDR2 FYEKMQ (reference sequence).